The 2 T cell receptor beta chains below were found in one sample sequenced in a study of OX40 agonist ivuxolimab in advanced cancers. The table came from immunoSEQ multiplex PCR; TCRdb's copy has only in-frame clones and leaves some out. This sample yields 26,000 or so clones, of which 70% to 90% are seen a single time; roughly 19% belongs to the top ten. Sequenced material: CD4+ or CD8+ T cells sorted from blood, taken in a trial of the OX40 agonist ivuxolimab. The receptor set was obtained from an adult with an advanced solid tumor such as melanoma, head and neck, liver or kidney cancer.

The rearrangement joins TRBV10-1 to TRBJ1-3; no firm D call. Germline loops: CDR1 WNHNN, CDR2 SYGVQD (reference sequence). The CDR3 spans 14 residues. V was trimmed by 0 bases and J by 2 bases, leaving 5 bases between them. CDR3 amino acids: CASSESGAGNTIYF. The DNA of the CDR3 is TGCGCCAGCAGTGAGTCCGGGGCTGGAAACACCATATATTTT.

This chain joins TRBV4-2 and TRBJ2-7; 7 bases agree with TRBD2. Germline-derived CDR1 and CDR2 are LGHNA and YNFKEQ. V lost 1 base and J lost 2; bases outside the gene matches: 5. The CDR3 length is 15 residues. CDR3 protein: CASSQVPGGPYEQYF. In nucleotides, the CDR3 is TGTGCCAGCAGCCAAGTACCGGGGGGACCCTACGAGCAGTACTTC.